Listed below are T cell receptor beta chains from one sample, sequenced in a study of Ad26.COV2.S vaccination and SARS-CoV-2 variants. Generated by immunoSEQ multiplex PCR, the TCRdb table keeps only in-frame clones and is missing some. The sample lists hundreds of thousands of clones; approximately 89% were seen once. The material was peripheral blood, obtained in a trial of Ad26.COV2.S vaccine versus placebo. These receptors were obtained from a person aged 18-65 years who received the Ad26.COV2.S COVID-19 vaccine or a placebo. The CDR3 runs from the conserved cysteine through the conserved F or W. The D gene is left open where the match is weak. Clone sizes are given selectively: once, few, many, or a class where the clone is expanded.

CDR3 | DNA | size | J | V | D
CASRGPNNQPQHF | TGTGCCAGCAGGGGGCCAAACAATCAGCCCCAGCATTTT | - | TRBJ1-5 | TRBV28 | -
CASSIGGPLGDTQYF | TGTGCCAGTAGTATCGGCGGGCCCTTAGGAGATACGCAGTATTTT | - | TRBJ2-3 | TRBV19 | -
CASSERTGYNSPLHF | TGTGCCAGCAGTGAGAGGACAGGGTATAATTCACCCCTCCACTTT | - | TRBJ1-6 | TRBV2 | TRBD1
CASRTGENTEAFF | TGTGCCAGCAGGACAGGGGAGAACACTGAAGCTTTCTTT | - | TRBJ1-1 | TRBV6-5 | TRBD1
CASSPAGYSGNTIYF | TGTGCCAGCAGCCCGGCGGGCTACTCTGGAAACACCATATATTTT | - | TRBJ1-3 | TRBV7-2 | -
CASSSGRANNEQFF | TGTGCCAGCAGTAGCGGGAGGGCGAACAATGAGCAGTTCTTC | once | TRBJ2-1 | TRBV6-5 | TRBD2
CATQWGRADTQYF | TGTGCCACCCAGTGGGGCAGGGCAGATACGCAGTATTTT | once | TRBJ2-3 | TRBV19 | -
CAWSPTANTEAFF | TGTGCCTGGAGTCCCACGGCGAACACTGAAGCTTTCTTT | - | TRBJ1-1 | TRBV30 | -
CASSLVRSAPSGNTIYF | TGTGCCAGCAGCTTAGTGAGGTCTGCACCCTCTGGAAACACCATATATTTT | once | TRBJ1-3 | TRBV7-2 | -
CASSTGVNNEQFF | TGCGCCAGCAGCACAGGGGTAAACAATGAGCAGTTCTTC | - | TRBJ2-1 | TRBV5-1 | TRBD1
CASKVLLENTEAFF | TGTGCCAGCAAGGTCCTGCTAGAGAACACTGAAGCTTTCTTT | - | TRBJ1-1 | TRBV2 | -
CASGTWDQPQHF | TGTGCCAGCGGAACGTGGGATCAGCCCCAGCATTTT | - | TRBJ1-5 | TRBV12-3/TRBV12-4 | -
CASSSERESAEAFF | TGTGCCAGCAGCTCGGAAAGGGAGAGCGCTGAAGCTTTCTTT | - | TRBJ1-1 | TRBV14 | -
CASSRGLAGVSYNEQFF | TGTGCCAGCTCACGGGGACTAGCGGGAGTCTCCTACAATGAGCAGTTCTTC | - | TRBJ2-1 | TRBV18 | TRBD2
CASSLGLAGDTDTQYF | TGTGCCAGCAGCTTAGGACTAGCGGGGGACACAGATACGCAGTATTTT | - | TRBJ2-3 | TRBV13 | TRBD2
CASSWRTDYNSPLHF | TGTGCCAGCAGCTGGAGGACAGACTATAATTCACCCCTCCACTTT | - | TRBJ1-6 | TRBV5-6 | -
CSASVSRYTEAFF | TGCAGTGCTAGTGTATCAAGATACACTGAAGCTTTCTTT | few | TRBJ1-1 | TRBV20-1 | -
CASSLGVEQFF | TGTGCCAGCAGTTTAGGGGTCGAGCAGTTCTTC | - | TRBJ2-1 | TRBV12-3/TRBV12-4 | -
CASSLKVTGPLGYF | TGTGCCAGCAGTCTCAAAGTGACAGGGCCCTTAGGGTATTTT | - | TRBJ2-3 | TRBV27 | TRBD1
CASSLSPGTVNTEAFF | TGTGCCAGCAGCCTCTCTCCCGGGACAGTGAACACTGAAGCTTTCTTT | - | TRBJ1-1 | TRBV3-1/TRBV3-2 | TRBD1
CASSSRTPNTGELFF | TGTGCCAGCAGCTCCCGTACCCCGAACACCGGGGAGCTGTTTTTT | - | TRBJ2-2 | TRBV7-9 | -
CASSAAGQGRSYGNTIYF | TGTGCCAGCAGCGCCGCGGGACAGGGGCGTTCGTACGGAAACACCATATATTTT | once | TRBJ1-3 | TRBV9 | TRBD1
CASSPRQGRVNEQFF | TGTGCCAGCAGCCCGCGACAGGGGAGGGTCAATGAGCAGTTCTTC | - | TRBJ2-1 | TRBV7-3 | -
CASRPQGATEAFF | TGTGCCAGCAGACCCCAGGGGGCGACTGAAGCTTTCTTT | - | TRBJ1-1 | TRBV27 | TRBD1
CASSGRAQNTDTQYF | TGTGCCAGCTCGGGGCGGGCCCAGAACACAGATACGCAGTATTTT | - | TRBJ2-3 | TRBV6-5 | -
CARGTEPNEQFF | TGTGCTAGGGGGACAGAGCCCAATGAGCAGTTCTTC | - | TRBJ2-1 | TRBV12-5 | TRBD1
CASSLSWTPTNEKLFF | TGTGCCAGCAGCTTATCCTGGACACCAACTAATGAAAAACTGTTTTTT | - | TRBJ1-4 | TRBV7-2 | -
CASSSPRGGETQYF | TGTGCTAGTTCCTCCCCTCGGGGGGGAGAGACCCAGTACTTC | once | TRBJ2-5 | TRBV12-5 | TRBD2
CASSPPGGHNSNQPQHF | TGTGCCAGCTCACCTCCCGGGGGGCATAATAGCAATCAGCCCCAGCATTTT | once | TRBJ1-5 | TRBV18 | -
CASSYEGRTLRTEAFF | TGTGCCAGCAGTTACGAGGGCCGGACTCTTAGGACTGAAGCTTTCTTT | - | TRBJ1-1 | TRBV6-5 | -
CASRTSGNTGELFF | TGTGCCAGTAGGACTAGCGGAAACACCGGGGAGCTGTTTTTT | - | TRBJ2-2 | TRBV19 | TRBD2
CASATVNTGELFF | TGTGCCAGCGCCACTGTGAACACCGGGGAGCTGTTTTTT | - | TRBJ2-2 | TRBV5-4 | -
CAWSRIIVPRASNYGYTF | TGTGCCTGGAGTAGGATAATCGTACCAAGGGCCTCTAACTATGGCTACACCTTC | - | TRBJ1-2 | TRBV30 | -
CASSTLDRGRGGYTF | TGTGCCAGTAGTACGTTGGACAGGGGGCGAGGTGGCTACACCTTC | once | TRBJ1-2 | TRBV19 | TRBD1
CSALGLAEAFF | TGCAGTGCCCTAGGACTGGCTGAAGCTTTCTTT | - | TRBJ1-1 | TRBV20-1 | -
CASSETGTGFQPQHF | TGTGCCAGCAGTGAAACCGGGACAGGGTTCCAGCCCCAGCATTTT | - | TRBJ1-5 | TRBV6-1 | TRBD1
CASSLYGGRTYEQYF | TGTGCCAGCAGTTTATATGGGGGGAGAACCTACGAGCAGTACTTC | - | TRBJ2-7 | TRBV27 | -
CASSHRTSGSNEQFF | TGCGCCAGCAGCCACCGGACTAGCGGGAGCAATGAGCAGTTCTTC | - | TRBJ2-1 | TRBV4-1 | TRBD2
CASGLMNYGYTF | TGTGCTAGTGGTTTGATGAACTATGGCTACACCTTC | few | TRBJ1-2 | TRBV12-5 | -
CASSRDGDNSPLHF | TGTGCCAGCAGTAGGGACGGAGATAATTCACCCCTCCACTTT | few | TRBJ1-6 | TRBV25-1 | -
CASSLGGQGISPLHF | TGTGCCAGCAGCTTGGGGGGACAGGGAATTTCACCCCTCCACTTT | - | TRBJ1-6 | TRBV5-4 | TRBD1
CASSVAEDWPQHF | TGTGCCAGCAGCGTAGCTGAGGATTGGCCCCAGCATTTT | - | TRBJ1-5 | TRBV9 | -
CAISDLAGGPRDEQYF | TGTGCCATCAGTGACCTAGCGGGGGGTCCGAGGGACGAGCAGTACTTC | - | TRBJ2-7 | TRBV10-3 | TRBD2
CASSLEGGQQYF | TGCGCCAGCAGCTTGGAAGGAGGCCAGCAGTACTTC | - | TRBJ2-7 | TRBV5-1 | -
CASSEGSVSNYGYTF | TGTGCCAGCAGTGAAGGGTCGGTTTCTAACTATGGCTACACCTTC | - | TRBJ1-2 | TRBV2 | -
CASSPRGVGNTIYF | TGTGCCAGCAGTCCTCGGGGGGTTGGAAACACCATATATTTT | - | TRBJ1-3 | TRBV28 | -
CASSMTGVYGYTF | TGTGCCAGCAGCATGACAGGCGTCTATGGCTACACCTTC | few | TRBJ1-2 | TRBV5-4 | -
CASSLLKGGRVQETQYF | TGTGCCAGCAGCCTACTGAAGGGCGGGAGAGTCCAAGAGACCCAGTACTTC | - | TRBJ2-5 | TRBV25-1 | TRBD2
CASSPGTGLVGGDTEAFF | TGTGCCAGCTCACCAGGGACAGGGCTTGTTGGAGGAGACACTGAAGCTTTCTTT | - | TRBJ1-1 | TRBV18 | TRBD1
CASSYRGGLYEQYF | TGTGCCAGCAGTTACCGCGGGGGCCTCTACGAGCAGTACTTC | - | TRBJ2-7 | TRBV6-5 | -
CASSYGDRGREKLFF | TGTGCCAGCAGTTACGGGGACAGGGGGCGGGAAAAACTGTTTTTT | - | TRBJ1-4 | TRBV6-5 | TRBD1
CASSFAANANYGYTF | TGTGCCAGCAGTTTTGCCGCAAACGCTAACTATGGCTACACCTTC | - | TRBJ1-2 | TRBV5-4 | -
CASSPTVRDTEAFF | TGTGCCAGCTCACCGACCGTCAGGGACACTGAAGCTTTCTTT | - | TRBJ1-1 | TRBV18 | -
CASSWAGTGDEKLFF | TGCGCCAGCAGCTGGGCCGGGACAGGGGATGAAAAACTGTTTTTT | - | TRBJ1-4 | TRBV5-1 | TRBD1
CASSEPSGYYEQYF | TGTGCCAGCAGTGAACCTAGCGGGTACTACGAGCAGTACTTC | - | TRBJ2-7 | TRBV2 | TRBD2
CASSAREGSNQPQHF | TGTGCCAGCAGTGCCCGAGAGGGGAGCAATCAGCCCCAGCATTTT | few | TRBJ1-5 | TRBV6-2/TRBV6-3 | -
CASSLTGRRLNTGELFF | TGTGCCAGCAGTCTGACGGGACGTAGGTTGAACACCGGGGAGCTGTTTTTT | - | TRBJ2-2 | TRBV7-9 | -
CASSLQGGSDQPQHF | TGTGCCAGCAGCCTCCAAGGGGGCAGCGATCAGCCCCAGCATTTT | - | TRBJ1-5 | TRBV5-4 | TRBD1
CASGTPEAPLEQYF | TGTGCCAGTGGCACCCCGGAGGCTCCCCTCGAGCAGTACTTC | - | TRBJ2-7 | TRBV19 | -